This passage covers 21 T cell receptor beta chains from one sample sequenced in a study of blood T cell repertoires in COVID-19. TCRdb's copy holds only in-frame clones and misses some; the assay was immunoSEQ multiplex PCR. Of 350,000 to 500,000 clones in the sample, roughly 90% were seen once. The specimen was peripheral blood. The source of these receptors is a man aged 18 to 29 with COVID-19, enrolled during active disease.

The chain has TRBV11-3 and TRBJ2-1; 13 nucleotides match TRBD2. V gave up 4 bases and J gave up 8 bases; unmatched junction bases: 5. The germline CDR1 and CDR2 sequences are SGHNT and YENEEA. The CDR3 sequence is 15 residues long. The CDR3 DNA sequence: TGTGCCAGCAGCTCCGGACTAGCGGGAGCTCATGAGCAGTTCTTC. Its translation is CASSSGLAGAHEQFF.

In nucleotides, the CDR3 is TGTGCCAGCAGCCACATGGCAGGGGGCGATGGCTACACCTTC. Translated, it gives CASSHMAGGDGYTF. This rearrangement joins TRBV14 to TRBJ1-2; 8 bases fit TRBD1. Losses at the gene ends were 3 bases for V and 6 bases for J; bases not matched to a gene: 6. The CDR3 consists of 14 residues. Germline CDR1 is SGHDN and CDR2 is FVKESK.

The V call is TRBV30, the J call TRBJ1-2; 10 bases line up with TRBD1. V lost 4 bases and J lost 5; bases outside the gene matches: 13. The germline gives CDR1 GTSNPN, CDR2 SVGIG (reference sequence). The length of the CDR3 is 16 residues. DNA for the CDR3: TGTGCCTGGACACTCCTAGGACAGGGGGAATTTTATGGCTACACCTTC. This gives the protein CAWTLLGQGEFYGYTF.

This chain joins TRBV7-2 and TRBJ1-5, with 7 positions matching TRBD1. Germline trimming cut 5 bases from V and 5 bases from J; bases unmatched to any gene: 9. This CDR3 has 15 residues. Germline V gene lookup returns CDR1 SGHTA and CDR2 FQGNSA. CDR3 protein: CASSTRQGADQPQHF. CDR3 bases: TGTGCCAGCAGCACCCGACAGGGTGCCGATCAGCCCCAGCATTTT.

The V and J genes are TRBV19 and TRBJ2-1; 11 bases agree with TRBD2. Germline V lookup: CDR1 LNHDA, CDR2 SQIVND (reference sequence). V shed 4 bases, J shed 7 bases, and the junction held 9 bases outside the gene matches. CDR3 length: 16 amino acids. The CDR3 nucleotides read TGTGCCAGTAGTACACAAACTAGCGGGAGTATTAATGAGCAGTTCTTC. It yields the protein CASSTQTSGSINEQFF.

The chain uses TRBV19 and TRBJ1-5; TRBD1 aligns across 8 bases. Germline V gene data show CDR1 as LNHDA and CDR2 as SQIVND (reference sequence). The CDR3 loop spans 16 amino acids. V gave up 4 bases and J gave up 1 base; unmatched junction bases: 6. The CDR3 loop is CASSTDRGTSNQPQHF. For the CDR3, the DNA is TGTGCCAGTAGTACCGACAGGGGCACCAGCAATCAGCCCCAGCATTTT.

V usage is TRBV24-1 and J usage is TRBJ2-1; a weak D match, TRBD1 (6 bases). Germline assignment: CDR1 KGHDR and CDR2 SFDVKD. This CDR3 spans 15 amino acids. The ends were cut back, 5 bases at V and 7 bases at J, with 17 bases in the middle. The CDR3 loop reads CATSAVGAGWNEQFF. The CDR3 DNA reads as TGTGCCACCAGTGCCGTGGGGGCAGGGTGGAATGAGCAGTTCTTC.

The J gene is TRBJ2-2, the V gene TRBV7-6; 7 positions match TRBD1. The CDR3 is 18 amino acids. V shed 1 base and J 1 base; nucleotides not matched to a gene: 9. Germline values: CDR1 SGHVS, CDR2 FNYEAQ. Here the CDR3 DNA reads TGTGCCAGCAGCTTAGAGGTACCGGGACAGAAGAACACCGGGGAGCTGTTTTTT. The encoded protein is CASSLEVPGQKNTGELFF. The complete variable domain, with remaining parts taken from reference TRBV7-6 and TRBJ2-2, reads GAGVSQSPRYKVTKRGQDVALRCDPISGHVSLYWYRQALGQGPEFLTYFNYEAQQDKSGLPNDRFSAERPEGSISTLTIQRTEQRDSAMYRCASSLEVPGQKNTGELFFGEGSRLTVL.

This clone was seen a single time. CDR3: CASSGRDFPDTQYF. In DNA form, the CDR3 reads TGTGCCAGCAGCGGCCGGGACTTCCCAGATACGCAGTATTTT. This chain connects TRBV3-1 (or the pseudogene TRBV3-2) to TRBJ2-3; tentative D call: TRBD2 (6 bases). Germline V gives CDR1 LGHDT, CDR2 YNNKEL (reference sequence). Trimming stripped 5 bases from V and 4 bases from J, with 13 bases between. This CDR3 contains 14 residues.

The table lists this clone with a count of one. The chain joins TRBV18 to TRBJ2-2; D is perhaps TRBD1 (6 bases). Germline V gene data show CDR1 as KGHSH and CDR2 as LQKENI. V was cut by 2 bases and J by 3 bases, with 13 bases left in between. The CDR3 runs 16 residues. The CDR3 DNA reads TGTGCCAGCTCACCATGGGGGCGCCTCGACACCGGGGAGCTGTTTTTT. It is translated as CASSPWGRLDTGELFF.

Comment on this clone: Other DNA variants within this sample encode the same CDR3. The genes are TRBV2 and TRBJ2-5, with D unresolved. The CDR3 length is 10 residues. V was pared by 8 bases and J by 5 bases, with 6 bases between. The germline gives CDR1 SNHLY, CDR2 FYNNEI. CDR3 region: CASSRETQYF. CDR3 bases: TGTGCCAGCTCCAGGGAGACCCAGTACTTC. Together with reference TRBV2 and TRBJ2-5, the CDR3 gives the full variable domain: EPEVTQTPSHQVTQMGQEVILRCVPISNHLYFYWYRQILGQKVEFLVSFYNNEISEKSEIFDDQFSVERPDGSNFTLKIRSTKLEDSAMYFCASSRETQYFGPGTRLLVL.

The genes are TRBV9 and TRBJ2-5, with 7 bases identical to TRBD2. The CDR3 runs 14 residues. Germline values: CDR1 SGDLS, CDR2 YYNGEE. J gave up 1 base and V 2 bases, and 2 bases lay outside the gene matches. CDR3 in DNA: TGTGCCAGCAGCGTCCTAGCGGCCCAAGAGACCCAGTACTTC. Amino acid sequence: CASSVLAAQETQYF.

The rearrangement joins TRBV5-6 to TRBJ1-6; 8 bases agree with TRBD1. The V segment lost 3 bases and the J segment 0 bases; nucleotides outside the gene matches: 5. Germline CDR1 and CDR2: SGHDT and YYEEEE. CDR3 size: 17 residues. DNA for the CDR3: TGTGCCAGCAGCTCCGGGGACAGGAGCTCCTATAATTCACCCCTCCACTTT. Translating gives CASSSGDRSSYNSPLHF.

The chain recombines TRBV12-3 or TRBV12-4 with TRBJ1-3; no definite D call. With 6 bases removed from V and 4 bases from J, the gap between germline ends came to 7 bases. This CDR3 region has 12 residues. CDR3: CASSPVGNTIYF. The CDR3 bases are TGTGCCAGCAGCCCAGTGGGAAACACCATATATTTT.

The J gene is TRBJ1-1, the V gene TRBV10-3, with D perhaps TRBD1 (5 bases). The CDR3 contains 13 residues. Trimming shortened V by 7 bases and J by 1 base, and 10 bases separated the two germline ends. Germline CDR1 is ENHRY and CDR2 is SYGVKD. In DNA form, the CDR3 reads TGTGCCATCAAGGGGCTACAGAACACTGAAGCTTTCTTT. Translating it yields CAIKGLQNTEAFF.

CDR3 nucleotide sequence: TGTGCCAGCAGTCCCTTCAATGAGCAGTTCTTC. The encoded protein is CASSPFNEQFF. This chain joins TRBV12-3 or TRBV12-4 and TRBJ2-1; D ambiguous. Trimming removed 5 bases at V and 6 bases at J, with 5 bases between. The CDR3 contains 11 residues.

The chain recombines TRBV5-1 with TRBJ1-4; D is possibly TRBD1 (6 bases). This CDR3 spans 16 amino acids. The germline V and J ends were trimmed by 5 bases and 2 bases, with 16 bases remaining between them. Germline V gene sequence: CDR1 SGHRS, CDR2 YFSETQ. The CDR3 DNA reads as TGCGCCAGCAGTAACAGTGCAAGGGGGACTAATGAAAAACTGTTTTTT. Translating it yields CASSNSARGTNEKLFF.

The rearrangement links TRBV5-1 to TRBJ2-3; 8 bases line up with TRBD2. The CDR3 length is 14 residues. Germline-derived CDR1 and CDR2 are SGHRS and YFSETQ. J was trimmed by 4 bases and V by 4 bases; bases with no gene match: 5. CDR3 sequence reads: CASSQTSGSDTQYF. In nucleotides, the CDR3 is TGCGCCAGCAGCCAAACTAGCGGTTCAGATACGCAGTATTTT.

The gene calls are TRBV9 and TRBJ1-6; D gene uncertain. Trimming took 6 bases from V and 1 from J, leaving 8 bases between them. The CDR3 is 14 residues long. Germline assignment: CDR1 SGDLS and CDR2 YYNGEE. CDR3 in DNA: TGTGCCAGCACCCCGGGATCCTATAATTCACCCCTCCACTTT. Residues: CASTPGSYNSPLHF.

The CDR3 coding sequence is TGTGCCAGTAGTATCTGGGCAGCCAATGAAAAACTGTTTTTT. This sequence encodes CASSIWAANEKLFF. The V call is TRBV19, the J call TRBJ1-4, with unresolved D. V lost 3 bases and J 5 bases, leaving 10 bases between the germline ends. This CDR3 has 14 residues. CDR1 is LNHDA and CDR2 is SQIVND in the germline V gene (reference sequence).

The chain employs TRBV10-1 and TRBJ2-5; D ambiguous. Germline V gene sequence: CDR1 WNHNN, CDR2 SYGVQD (reference sequence). V lost 3 bases to trimming and J lost 5 bases, with 10 bases between them. The CDR3 consists of 13 residues. CDR3 loop: CASSDHLWETQYF. The CDR3, as DNA: TGCGCCAGCAGTGATCACTTGTGGGAGACCCAGTACTTC.